The source of this T cell receptor (beta chain) is a study of CD8+CD57+ T cells in acquired aplastic anemia. Genomic DNA acted as the template from which TCR beta VDJ combination and CDR3 sequence profiling were carried out. TCRdb reanalysed the reads using MiXCR and keeps one entry per CDR3 protein. Among 250,000 to 300,000 distinct CDR3 sequences listed, 50% to 70% were seen once. The CDR3 is 14 residues long. The germline V gene has CDR1 LNHDA and CDR2 SQIVND (reference sequence). V lost 3 bases and J lost 1, with 10 bases in between. This clonotype is a singleton in its sample. The TCR was taken from a human donor with severe aplastic anemia or a healthy control (not recorded which). The chain joins TRBV19 to TRBJ2-7; the D gene is possibly TRBD2 (6 bases). Input material: sorted CD4+, CD8+, or CD8+CD57+ T cells (not recorded which) from PBMCs. The CDR3 spells CASSIGTLSYEQYF. CDR3 nucleotide sequence: TGTGCCAGTAGTATTGGGACTTTATCCTACGAGCAGTACTTC.